Sequencing of this T cell receptor beta chain was carried out in a study of blood T cells in healthy people across ages. Study results and caveats: Strong correlation linked observed beta diversity and percent naive T cells. Diversity estimates from one million T cells were considered underestimates. While age rose, TCR beta diversity per million T cells dropped in a roughly linear way.

Notes on this clonotype: Its antigen is not known. The junction shows a germline mismatch at one end, possibly a read error.

Primed by a sample-barcoded 5' primer and a J-beta primer mix, a second PCR proceeded for about 7 to 11 cycles. TCRdb fed the 5' RACE reads into MiXCR, producing one record per CDR3 protein. The sample lists over 600,000 distinct CDR3 sequences, around 45% occurring once. The CDR3 is made up of 14 amino acids. CDR1 and CDR2 from the germline V gene are SGHTA and FQGNSA. V is TRBV7-2 and J is TRBJ2-7, with 7 bases fitting TRBD2. Sequenced input: blood. This receptor was identified in a man at least 80 years old in good health. DNA for the CDR3: TGTGCCGGCAGCCCCAGGACTAGCTCCTACGAGCAGTACTTC. Its translation: CAGSPRTSSYEQYF.